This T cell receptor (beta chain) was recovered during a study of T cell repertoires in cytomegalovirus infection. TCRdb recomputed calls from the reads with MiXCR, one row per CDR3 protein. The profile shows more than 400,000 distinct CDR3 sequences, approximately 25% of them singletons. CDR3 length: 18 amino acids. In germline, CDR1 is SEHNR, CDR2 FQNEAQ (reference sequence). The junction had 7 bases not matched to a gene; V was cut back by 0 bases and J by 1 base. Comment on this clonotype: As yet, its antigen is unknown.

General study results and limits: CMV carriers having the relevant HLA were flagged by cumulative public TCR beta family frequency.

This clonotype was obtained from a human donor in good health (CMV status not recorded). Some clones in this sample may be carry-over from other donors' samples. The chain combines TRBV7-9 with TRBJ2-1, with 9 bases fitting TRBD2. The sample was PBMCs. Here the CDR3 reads CASSLAPLAGVSYNEQFF. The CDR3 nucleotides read TGTGCCAGCAGCTTAGCCCCTTTAGCGGGAGTGTCCTACAATGAGCAGTTCTTC.